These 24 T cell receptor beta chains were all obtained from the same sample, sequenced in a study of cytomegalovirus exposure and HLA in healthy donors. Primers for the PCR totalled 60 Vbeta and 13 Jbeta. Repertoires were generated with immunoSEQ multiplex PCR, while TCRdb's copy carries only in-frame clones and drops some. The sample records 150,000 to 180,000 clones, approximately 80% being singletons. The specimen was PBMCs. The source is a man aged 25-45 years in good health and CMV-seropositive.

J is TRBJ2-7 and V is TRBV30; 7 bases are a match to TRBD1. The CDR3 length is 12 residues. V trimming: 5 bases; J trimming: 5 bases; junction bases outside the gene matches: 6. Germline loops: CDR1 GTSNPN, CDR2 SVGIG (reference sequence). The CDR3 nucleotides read TGTGCCTGGCGACAGGGCAGGGACGAGCAGTACTTC. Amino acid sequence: CAWRQGRDEQYF.

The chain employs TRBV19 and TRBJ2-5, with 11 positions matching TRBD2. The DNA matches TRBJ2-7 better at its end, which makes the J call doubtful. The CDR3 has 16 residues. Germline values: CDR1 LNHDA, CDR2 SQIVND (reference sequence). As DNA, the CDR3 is TGTGCCAGTAGTGTGGTACTAGCGGGGGAGCTTGGCGAGCAGTACTTC. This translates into CASSVVLAGELGEQYF.

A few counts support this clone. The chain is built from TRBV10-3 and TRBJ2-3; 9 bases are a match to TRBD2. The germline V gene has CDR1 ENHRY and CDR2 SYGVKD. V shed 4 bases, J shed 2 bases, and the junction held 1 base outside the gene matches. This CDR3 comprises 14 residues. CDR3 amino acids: CAISGGLATDTQYF. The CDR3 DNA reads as TGTGCCATCAGTGGGGGACTAGCCACAGATACGCAGTATTTT.

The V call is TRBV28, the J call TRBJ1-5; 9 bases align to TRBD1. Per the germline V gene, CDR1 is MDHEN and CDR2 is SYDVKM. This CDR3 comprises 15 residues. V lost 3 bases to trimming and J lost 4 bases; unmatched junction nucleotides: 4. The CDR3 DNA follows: TGTGCCAGCAGTTTGGGGACAGGGATAAATCAGCCCCAGCATTTT. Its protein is CASSLGTGINQPQHF.

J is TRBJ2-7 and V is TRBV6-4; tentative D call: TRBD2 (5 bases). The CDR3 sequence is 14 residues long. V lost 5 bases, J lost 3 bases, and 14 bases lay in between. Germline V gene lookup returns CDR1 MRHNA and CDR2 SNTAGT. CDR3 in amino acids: CASSFRGIFYEQYF. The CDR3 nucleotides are TGTGCCAGCAGTTTCCGAGGGATATTCTACGAGCAGTACTTC.

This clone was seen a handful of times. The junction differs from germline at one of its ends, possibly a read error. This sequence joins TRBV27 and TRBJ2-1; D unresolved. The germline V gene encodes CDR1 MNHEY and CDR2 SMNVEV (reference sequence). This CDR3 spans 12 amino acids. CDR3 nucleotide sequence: TGTGCCAGCACTCCCCGTATCGGAGTGGTGGTCTTC. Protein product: CASTPRIGVVVF.

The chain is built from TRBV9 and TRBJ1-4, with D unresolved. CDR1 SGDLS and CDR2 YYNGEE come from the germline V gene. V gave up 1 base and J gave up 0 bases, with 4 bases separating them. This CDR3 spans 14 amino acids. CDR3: CASSVHPTNEKLFF. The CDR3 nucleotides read TGTGCCAGCAGCGTACATCCAACTAATGAAAAACTGTTTTTT.

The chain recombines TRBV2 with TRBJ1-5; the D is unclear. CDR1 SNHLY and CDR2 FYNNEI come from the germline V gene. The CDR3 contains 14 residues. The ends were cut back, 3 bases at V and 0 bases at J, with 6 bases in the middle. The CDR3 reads CASSDTYSNQPQHF. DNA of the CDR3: TGTGCCAGCAGTGACACCTATAGCAATCAGCCCCAGCATTTT.

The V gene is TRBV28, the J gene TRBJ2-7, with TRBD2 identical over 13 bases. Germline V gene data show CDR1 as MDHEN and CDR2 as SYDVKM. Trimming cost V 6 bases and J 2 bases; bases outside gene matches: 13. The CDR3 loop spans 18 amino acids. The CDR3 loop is CASRRPGTSGETPYEQYF. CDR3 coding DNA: TGTGCCAGCAGGCGCCCCGGGACTAGCGGGGAAACGCCCTACGAGCAGTACTTC.

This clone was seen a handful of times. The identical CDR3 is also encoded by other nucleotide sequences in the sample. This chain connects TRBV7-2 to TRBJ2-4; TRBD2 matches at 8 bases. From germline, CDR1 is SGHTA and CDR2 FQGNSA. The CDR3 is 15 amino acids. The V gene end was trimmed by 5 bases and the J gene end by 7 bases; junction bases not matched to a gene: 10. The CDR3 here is CASSPAGLAQNIQYF. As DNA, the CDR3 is TGTGCCAGCAGCCCCGCTGGACTAGCCCAGAACATTCAGTACTTC.

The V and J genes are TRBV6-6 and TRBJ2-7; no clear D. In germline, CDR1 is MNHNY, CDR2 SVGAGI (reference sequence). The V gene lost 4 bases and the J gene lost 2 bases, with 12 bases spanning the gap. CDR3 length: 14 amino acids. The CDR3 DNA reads TGTGCCAGCAGTTCCGATGAAAGCCCCTACGAGCAGTACTTC. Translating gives CASSSDESPYEQYF.

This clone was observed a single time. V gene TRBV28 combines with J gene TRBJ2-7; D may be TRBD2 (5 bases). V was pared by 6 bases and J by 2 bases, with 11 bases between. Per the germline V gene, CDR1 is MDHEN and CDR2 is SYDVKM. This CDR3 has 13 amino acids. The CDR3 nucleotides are TGTGCCAGCAGACGAGGGCTTACCTACGAGCAGTACTTC. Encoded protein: CASRRGLTYEQYF.

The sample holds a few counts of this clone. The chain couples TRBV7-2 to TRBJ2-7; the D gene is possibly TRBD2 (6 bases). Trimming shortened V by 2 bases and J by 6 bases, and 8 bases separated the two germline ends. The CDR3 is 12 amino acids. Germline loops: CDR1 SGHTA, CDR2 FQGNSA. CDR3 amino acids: CASSLMRGEQYF. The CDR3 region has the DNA TGTGCCAGCAGCTTAATGCGGGGCGAGCAGTACTTC.

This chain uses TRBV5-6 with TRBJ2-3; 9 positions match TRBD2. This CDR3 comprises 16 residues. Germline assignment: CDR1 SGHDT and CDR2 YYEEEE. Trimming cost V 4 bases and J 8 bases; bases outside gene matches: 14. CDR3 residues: CASSPGPSGKEGTQYF. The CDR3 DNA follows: TGTGCCAGCAGCCCTGGCCCTAGCGGGAAGGAAGGTACGCAGTATTTT. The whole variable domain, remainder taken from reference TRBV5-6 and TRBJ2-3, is DAGVTQSPTHLIKTRGQQVTLRCSPKSGHDTVSWYQQALGQGPQFIFQYYEEEERQRGNFPDRFSGHQFPNYSSELNVNALLLGDSALYLCASSPGPSGKEGTQYFGPGTRLTVL.

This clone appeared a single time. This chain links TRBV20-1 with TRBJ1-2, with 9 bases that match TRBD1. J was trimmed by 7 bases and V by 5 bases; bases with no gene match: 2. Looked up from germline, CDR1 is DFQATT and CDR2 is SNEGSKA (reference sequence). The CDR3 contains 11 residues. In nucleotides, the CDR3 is TGCAGTGCTCTGGACAGGGGTGGCTACACCTTC. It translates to CSALDRGGYTF.

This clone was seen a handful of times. CDR3 in amino acids: CASSSGEAYGANVLTF. For the CDR3, the DNA is TGTGCCAGCAGTTCCGGAGAGGCGTACGGGGCCAACGTCCTGACTTTC. This sequence joins TRBV27 and TRBJ2-6; D is undetermined. V lost 4 bases and J lost 4, with 14 bases in between. CDR3 length: 16 residues. In germline, CDR1 is MNHEY, CDR2 SMNVEV (reference sequence).

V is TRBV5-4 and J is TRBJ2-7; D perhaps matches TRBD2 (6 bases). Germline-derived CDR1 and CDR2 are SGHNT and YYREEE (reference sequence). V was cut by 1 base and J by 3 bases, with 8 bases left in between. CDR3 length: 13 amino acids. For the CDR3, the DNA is TGTGCCAGCAGCTTGCGGGAGCACTACGAGCAGTACTTC. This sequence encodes CASSLREHYEQYF.

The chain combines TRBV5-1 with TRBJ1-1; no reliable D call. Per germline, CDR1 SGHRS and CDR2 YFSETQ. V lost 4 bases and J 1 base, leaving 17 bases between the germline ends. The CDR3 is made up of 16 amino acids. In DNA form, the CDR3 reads TGCGCCAGCAGCCTCGGCTTTACGGGTCGGAACACTGAAGCTTTCTTT. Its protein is CASSLGFTGRNTEAFF.

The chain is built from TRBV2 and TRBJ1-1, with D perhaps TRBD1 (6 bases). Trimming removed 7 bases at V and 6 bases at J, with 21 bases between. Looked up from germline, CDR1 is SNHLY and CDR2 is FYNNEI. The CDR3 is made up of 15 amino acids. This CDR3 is CASTLLTGSDAEAFF. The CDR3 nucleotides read TGTGCCAGCACCTTACTAACAGGGTCAGACGCTGAAGCTTTCTTT.

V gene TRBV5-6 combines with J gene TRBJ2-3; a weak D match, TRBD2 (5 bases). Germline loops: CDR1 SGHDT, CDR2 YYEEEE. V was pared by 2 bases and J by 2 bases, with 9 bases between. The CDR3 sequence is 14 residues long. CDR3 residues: CASSFGVPTDTQYF. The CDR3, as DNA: TGTGCCAGCAGCTTCGGGGTCCCCACAGATACGCAGTATTTT.

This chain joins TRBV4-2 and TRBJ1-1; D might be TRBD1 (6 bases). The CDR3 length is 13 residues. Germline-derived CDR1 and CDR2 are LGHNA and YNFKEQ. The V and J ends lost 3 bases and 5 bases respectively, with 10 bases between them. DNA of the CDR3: TGTGCCAGCAGCCAGGGGGCTGGTACTGAAGCTTTCTTT. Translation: CASSQGAGTEAFF.

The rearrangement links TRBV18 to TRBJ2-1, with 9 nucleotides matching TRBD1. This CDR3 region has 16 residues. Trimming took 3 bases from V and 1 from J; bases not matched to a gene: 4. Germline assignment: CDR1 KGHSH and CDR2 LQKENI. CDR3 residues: CASSPDRGRSYNEQFF. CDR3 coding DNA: TGTGCCAGCTCACCGGACAGGGGACGTTCCTACAATGAGCAGTTCTTC.

CDR3 nucleotides: TGTGCCAGCAGCCAAGAAGGGACAGGAAGGAATCAGCCCCAGCATTTT. Protein: CASSQEGTGRNQPQHF. V usage is TRBV4-2 and J usage is TRBJ1-5; 8 bases are shared with TRBD1. With 0 bases clipped from V and 4 bases from J, the junction kept 5 bases outside the gene matches. Germline V gene data show CDR1 as LGHNA and CDR2 as YNFKEQ. The CDR3 is 16 amino acids.

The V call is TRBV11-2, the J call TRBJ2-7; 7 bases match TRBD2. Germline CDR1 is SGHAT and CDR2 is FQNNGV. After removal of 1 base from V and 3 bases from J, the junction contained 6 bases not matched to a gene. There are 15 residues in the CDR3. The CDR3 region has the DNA TGTGCCAGCAGCTTAGCCGCGGGAGACCTCTACGAGCAGTACTTC. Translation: CASSLAAGDLYEQYF.